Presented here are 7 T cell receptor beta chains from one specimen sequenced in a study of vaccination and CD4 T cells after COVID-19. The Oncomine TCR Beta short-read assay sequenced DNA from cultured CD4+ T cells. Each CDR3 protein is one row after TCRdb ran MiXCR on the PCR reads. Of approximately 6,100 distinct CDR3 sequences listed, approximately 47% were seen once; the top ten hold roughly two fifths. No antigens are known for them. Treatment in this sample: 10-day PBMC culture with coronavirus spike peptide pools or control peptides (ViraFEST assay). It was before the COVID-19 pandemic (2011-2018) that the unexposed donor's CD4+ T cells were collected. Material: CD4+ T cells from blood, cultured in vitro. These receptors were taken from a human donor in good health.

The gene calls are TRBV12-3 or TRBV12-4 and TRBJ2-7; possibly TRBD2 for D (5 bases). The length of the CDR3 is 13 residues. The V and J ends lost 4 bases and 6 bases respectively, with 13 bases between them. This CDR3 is CASSSLTSGEQYF. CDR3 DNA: TGTGCCAGCAGTTCGTTGACCAGCGGCGAGCAGTACTTC.

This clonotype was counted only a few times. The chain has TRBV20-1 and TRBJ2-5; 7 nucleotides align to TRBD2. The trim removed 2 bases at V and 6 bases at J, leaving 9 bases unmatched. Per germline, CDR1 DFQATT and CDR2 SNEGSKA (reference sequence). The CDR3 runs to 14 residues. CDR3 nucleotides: TGCAGTGCTAGACATCCGGTGAGCGGGAAGACCCAGTACTTC. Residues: CSARHPVSGKTQYF.

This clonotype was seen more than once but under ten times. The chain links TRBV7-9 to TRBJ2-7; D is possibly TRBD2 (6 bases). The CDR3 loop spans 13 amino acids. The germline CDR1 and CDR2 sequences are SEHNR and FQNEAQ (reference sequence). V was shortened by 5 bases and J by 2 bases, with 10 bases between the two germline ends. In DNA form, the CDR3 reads TGTGCCAGCAGCCCAAGCGGGCCCTACGAGCAGTACTTC. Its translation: CASSPSGPYEQYF.

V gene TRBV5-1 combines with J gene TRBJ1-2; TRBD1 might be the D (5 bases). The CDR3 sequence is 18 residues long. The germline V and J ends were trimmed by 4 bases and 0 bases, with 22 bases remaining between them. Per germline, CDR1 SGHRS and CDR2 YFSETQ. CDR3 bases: TGCGCCAGCAGCCCCTGGGGTGGGGACCACACGTCTAACTATGGCTACACCTTC. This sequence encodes CASSPWGGDHTSNYGYTF.

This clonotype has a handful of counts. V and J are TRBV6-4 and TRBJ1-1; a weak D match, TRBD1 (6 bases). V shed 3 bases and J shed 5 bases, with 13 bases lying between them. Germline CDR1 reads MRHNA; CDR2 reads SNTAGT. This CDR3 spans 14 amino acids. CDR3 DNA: TGTGCCAGCAGTGAGAGGCAGGGGATGACTGAAGCTTTCTTT. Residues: CASSERQGMTEAFF.

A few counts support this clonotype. The CDR3 DNA is TGTGCCTGGAGTGCAGGACAGGTCACCAATCAGCCCCAGCATTTT. It translates to CAWSAGQVTNQPQHF. V usage is TRBV30 and J usage is TRBJ1-5; 7 nucleotides agree with TRBD1. Germline trimming cut 1 base from V and 3 bases from J; bases unmatched to any gene: 6. Germline V gives CDR1 GTSNPN, CDR2 SVGIG (reference sequence). This CDR3 region has 15 residues.

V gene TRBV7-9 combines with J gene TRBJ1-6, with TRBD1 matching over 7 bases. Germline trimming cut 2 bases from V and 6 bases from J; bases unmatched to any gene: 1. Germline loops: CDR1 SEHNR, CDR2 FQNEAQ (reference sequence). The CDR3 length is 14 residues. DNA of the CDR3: TGTGCCAGCAGCTTACAGGGGGGTAATTCACCCCTCCACTTT. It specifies CASSLQGGNSPLHF.